What follows describes a single T cell receptor beta chain. It was with 60 Vbeta and 13 Jbeta primers that the PCR ran. Generated by immunoSEQ multiplex PCR, the TCRdb table keeps only in-frame clones and is missing some. The data contain some 110,000 clones, over 70% of them singletons. This record comes from a study of cytomegalovirus exposure and HLA in healthy donors. The CDR3 extends over 16 amino acids. The ends lost 0 bases at V and 9 bases at J; junction bases unmatched: 8. Germline V gives CDR1 KGHSH, CDR2 LQKENI. Sequenced sample: PBMCs. V and J are TRBV18 and TRBJ2-1, with 10 positions matching TRBD2. The clonotype was recovered from a woman aged 18-35 years in good health and CMV-seronegative. The CDR3 region is CASSPPRLAGVTEQFF. DNA for the CDR3: TGTGCCAGCTCACCACCGAGGCTAGCGGGGGTAACTGAGCAGTTCTTC.